The clone carrying this T cell receptor beta chain was recorded at least ten times. Its specificity is not known. This record belongs to a study of T cells in Graves' hyperthyroidism and ophthalmopathy. Study-wide findings and caveats: Onset of ophthalmopathy came a median around 6.2 months after the model predicted it.

The study left out patients who had uncontrolled infection, other autoimmune disease, pregnancy or lactation. Clinical symptoms, serum thyroxine and TRAb, thyroid ultrasound and orbital computed tomography were used for the diagnoses. RNA transcripts gave rise to amplified TCR beta CDR3 regions. The primer set for the first-round RT-PCR of the TCR CDR3 was HTBI. TCRdb called the multiplex PCR reads again in MiXCR, with one record for every CDR3 protein. The sample consists of fewer than 650,000 distinct CDR3 sequences, approximately 48% of them appearing once. Sequencing was performed on peripheral blood or thyroid tissue (not recorded which). The receptor was isolated from an adult woman with Graves' disease, either hyperthyroidism or ophthalmopathy (not recorded which).

For the CDR3, the DNA is TGTGCCAGCAGCGGTGGACGGCATAATGAAAAACTGTTTTTT. It is translated as CASSGGRHNEKLFF. The chain carries TRBV7-9 and TRBJ1-4; D is unresolved. Between the trimmed V and J ends, which lost 5 bases and 4 bases, there was a span of 11 bases. This CDR3 is 14 amino acids long. The germline V gene has CDR1 SEHNR and CDR2 FQNEAQ (reference sequence).